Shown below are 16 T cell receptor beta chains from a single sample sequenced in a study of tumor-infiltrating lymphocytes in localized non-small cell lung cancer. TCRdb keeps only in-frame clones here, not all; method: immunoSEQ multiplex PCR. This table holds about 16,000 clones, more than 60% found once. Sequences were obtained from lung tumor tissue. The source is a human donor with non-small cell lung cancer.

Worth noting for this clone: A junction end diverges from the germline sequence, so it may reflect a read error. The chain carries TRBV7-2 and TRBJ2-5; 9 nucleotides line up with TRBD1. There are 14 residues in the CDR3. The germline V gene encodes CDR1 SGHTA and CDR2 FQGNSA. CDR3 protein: CAGTGIMSGETQYF. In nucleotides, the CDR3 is TGCGCCGGGACAGGGATCATGAGTGGGGAGACCCAGTACTTC. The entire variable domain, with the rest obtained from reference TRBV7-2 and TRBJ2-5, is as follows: GAGVSQSPSNKVTEKGKDVELRCDPISGHTALYWYRQSLGQGLEFLIYFQGNSAPDKSGLPSDRFSAERTGGSVSTLTIQRTQQEDSAVYLCAGTGIMSGETQYFGPGTRLLVL.

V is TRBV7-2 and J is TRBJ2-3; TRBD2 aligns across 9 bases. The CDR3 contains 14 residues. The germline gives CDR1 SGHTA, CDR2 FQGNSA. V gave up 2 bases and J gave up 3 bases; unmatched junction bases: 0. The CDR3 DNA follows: TGTGCCAGCAGCTTACTAGCGGGAACAGATACGCAGTATTTT. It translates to CASSLLAGTDTQYF.

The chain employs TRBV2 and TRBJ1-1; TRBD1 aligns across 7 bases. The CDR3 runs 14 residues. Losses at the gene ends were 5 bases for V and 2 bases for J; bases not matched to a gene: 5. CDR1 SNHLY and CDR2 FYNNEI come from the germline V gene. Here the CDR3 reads CASSSGQPNTEAFF. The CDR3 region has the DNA TGTGCCAGCAGTTCGGGACAGCCAAACACTGAAGCTTTCTTT.

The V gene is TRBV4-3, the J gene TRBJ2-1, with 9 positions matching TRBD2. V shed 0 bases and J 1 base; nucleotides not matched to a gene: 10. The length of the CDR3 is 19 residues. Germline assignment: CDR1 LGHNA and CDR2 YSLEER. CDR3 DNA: TGCGCCAGCAGCCAAGATCCTGGTAGCGGGAGCATATCCTACAATGAGCAGTTCTTC. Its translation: CASSQDPGSGSISYNEQFF.

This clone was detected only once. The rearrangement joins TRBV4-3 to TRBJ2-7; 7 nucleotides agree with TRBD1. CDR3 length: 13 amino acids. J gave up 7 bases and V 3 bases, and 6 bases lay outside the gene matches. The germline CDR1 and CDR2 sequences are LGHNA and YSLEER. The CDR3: CASSHTSRGEQYF. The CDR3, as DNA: TGCGCCAGCAGCCATACATCCAGGGGGGAGCAGTACTTC.

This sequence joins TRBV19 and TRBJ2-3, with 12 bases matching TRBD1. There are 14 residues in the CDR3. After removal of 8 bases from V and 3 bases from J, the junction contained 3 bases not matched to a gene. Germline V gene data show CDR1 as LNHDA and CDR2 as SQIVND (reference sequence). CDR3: CASSGQGATDTQYF. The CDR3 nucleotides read TGTGCCAGTTCGGGACAGGGGGCAACAGATACGCAGTATTTT.

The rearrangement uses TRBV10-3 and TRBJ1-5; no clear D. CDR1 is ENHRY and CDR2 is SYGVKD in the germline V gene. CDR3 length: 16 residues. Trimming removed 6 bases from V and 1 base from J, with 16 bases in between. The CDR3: CAISPTIEKSNQPQHF. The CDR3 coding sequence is TGTGCCATCAGCCCGACTATAGAGAAAAGCAATCAGCCCCAGCATTTT.

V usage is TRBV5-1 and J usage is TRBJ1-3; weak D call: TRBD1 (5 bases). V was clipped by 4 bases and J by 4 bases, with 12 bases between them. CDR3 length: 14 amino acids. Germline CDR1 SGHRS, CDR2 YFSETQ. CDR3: CASSAAGAGNTIYF. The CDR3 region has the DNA TGCGCCAGCAGCGCGGCCGGGGCAGGAAACACCATATATTTT.

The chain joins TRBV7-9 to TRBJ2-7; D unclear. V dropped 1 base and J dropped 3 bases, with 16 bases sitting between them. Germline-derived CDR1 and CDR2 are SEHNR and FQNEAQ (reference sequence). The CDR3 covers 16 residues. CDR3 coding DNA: TGTGCCAGCAGCTTAGAACGCCCCTGGGCGGTCTACGAGCAGTACTTC. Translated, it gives CASSLERPWAVYEQYF.

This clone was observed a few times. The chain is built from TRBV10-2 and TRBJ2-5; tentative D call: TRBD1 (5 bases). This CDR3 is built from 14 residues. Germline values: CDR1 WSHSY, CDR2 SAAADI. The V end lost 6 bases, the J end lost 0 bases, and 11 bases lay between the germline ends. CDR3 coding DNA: TGCGCCAGCAGGACAGAGTCGTACCAAGAGACCCAGTACTTC. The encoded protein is CASRTESYQETQYF.

The CDR3 here is CASSHGEKGYGYTF. The CDR3 DNA is TGCGCCAGCAGCCATGGGGAAAAGGGGTATGGCTACACCTTC. The chain couples TRBV4-1 to TRBJ1-2; tentatively, D is TRBD1 (5 bases). This CDR3 region has 14 residues. Trimming took 3 bases from V and 5 from J, leaving 13 bases between them. Germline lookup yields CDR1 MGHRA and CDR2 YSYEKL.

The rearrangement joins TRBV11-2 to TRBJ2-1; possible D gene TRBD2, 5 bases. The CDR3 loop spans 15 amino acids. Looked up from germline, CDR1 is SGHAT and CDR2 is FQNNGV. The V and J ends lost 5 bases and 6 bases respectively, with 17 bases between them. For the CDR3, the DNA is TGTGCCAGCAGCCTCGCCGGGAACCCGCCCAATGAGCAGTTCTTC. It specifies CASSLAGNPPNEQFF.

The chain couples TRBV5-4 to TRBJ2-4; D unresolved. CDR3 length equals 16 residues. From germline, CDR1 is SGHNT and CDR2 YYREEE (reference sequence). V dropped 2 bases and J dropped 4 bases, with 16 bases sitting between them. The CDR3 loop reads CASSLYNGEVKNIQYF. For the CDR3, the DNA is TGTGCCAGCAGCTTATATAACGGAGAGGTTAAAAACATTCAGTACTTC.

CDR3 sequence: CASSGDTGELFF. The CDR3 nucleotides are TGCGCCAGCAGTGGAGATACCGGGGAGCTGTTTTTT. The gene calls are TRBV10-1 and TRBJ2-2; no reliable D call. Per germline, CDR1 WNHNN and CDR2 SYGVQD (reference sequence). The V and J ends lost 4 bases and 5 bases respectively, with 5 bases between them. The CDR3 spans 12 residues.

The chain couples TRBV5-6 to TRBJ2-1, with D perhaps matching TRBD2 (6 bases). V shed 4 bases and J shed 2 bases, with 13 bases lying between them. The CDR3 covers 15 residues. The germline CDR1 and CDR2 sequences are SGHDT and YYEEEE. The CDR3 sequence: CASSRTGETYNEQFF. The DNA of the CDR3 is TGTGCCAGCAGCCGGACGGGGGAAACCTACAATGAGCAGTTCTTC.

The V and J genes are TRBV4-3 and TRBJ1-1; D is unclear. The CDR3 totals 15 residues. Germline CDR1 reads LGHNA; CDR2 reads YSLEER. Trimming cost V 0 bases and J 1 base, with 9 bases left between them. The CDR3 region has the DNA TGCGCCAGCAGCCAAGACCCCGGGAGGAACACTGAAGCTTTCTTT. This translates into CASSQDPGRNTEAFF.